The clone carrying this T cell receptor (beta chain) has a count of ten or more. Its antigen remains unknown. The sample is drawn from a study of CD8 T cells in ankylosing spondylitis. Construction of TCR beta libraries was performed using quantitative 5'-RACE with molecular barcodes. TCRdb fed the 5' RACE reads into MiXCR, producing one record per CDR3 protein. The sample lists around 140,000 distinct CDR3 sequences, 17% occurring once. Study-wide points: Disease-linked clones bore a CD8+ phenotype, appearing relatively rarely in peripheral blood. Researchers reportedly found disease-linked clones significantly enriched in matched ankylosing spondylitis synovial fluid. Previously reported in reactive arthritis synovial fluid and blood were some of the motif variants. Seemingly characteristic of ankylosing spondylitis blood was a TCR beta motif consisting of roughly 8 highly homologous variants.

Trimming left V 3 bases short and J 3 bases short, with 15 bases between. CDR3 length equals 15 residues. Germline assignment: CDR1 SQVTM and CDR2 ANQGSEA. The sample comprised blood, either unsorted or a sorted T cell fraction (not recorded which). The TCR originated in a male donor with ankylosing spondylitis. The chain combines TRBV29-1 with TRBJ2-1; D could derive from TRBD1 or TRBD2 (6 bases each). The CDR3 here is CSVDSGAGNYNEQFF. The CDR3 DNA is TGCAGCGTTGACTCGGGGGCAGGGAACTACAATGAGCAGTTCTTC.